The source of this T cell receptor (beta chain) is a study of blood T cell repertoires in COVID-19. Trimming stripped 11 bases from V and 2 bases from J, with 9 bases between. CDR1 is MNHEY and CDR2 is SVGAGI in the germline V gene. The CDR3 covers 12 residues. Authors' data handling: Reference gene primer amplification in the assay estimated nucleated cell counts. Libraries were prepared by immunoSEQ multiplex PCR; TCRdb keeps only in-frame clonotypes and omits some of them. V, J and clone size derive from that table, while D and trimming were established from the DNA sequence. The sample lists 140,000 or so clones; 88% were seen once. Seattle patients were enrolled while actively infected and followed longitudinally.

Sequencing was performed on peripheral blood. The V gene is TRBV6-5, the J gene TRBJ2-2, with D tentatively TRBD1 (5 bases). The TCR was taken from a human donor with COVID-19, enrolled during active disease. The donor label of this sample is uncertain. DNA for the CDR3: TGTGCCCGAAGGGGAAACACCGGGGAGCTGTTTTTT. Translation: CARRGNTGELFF.